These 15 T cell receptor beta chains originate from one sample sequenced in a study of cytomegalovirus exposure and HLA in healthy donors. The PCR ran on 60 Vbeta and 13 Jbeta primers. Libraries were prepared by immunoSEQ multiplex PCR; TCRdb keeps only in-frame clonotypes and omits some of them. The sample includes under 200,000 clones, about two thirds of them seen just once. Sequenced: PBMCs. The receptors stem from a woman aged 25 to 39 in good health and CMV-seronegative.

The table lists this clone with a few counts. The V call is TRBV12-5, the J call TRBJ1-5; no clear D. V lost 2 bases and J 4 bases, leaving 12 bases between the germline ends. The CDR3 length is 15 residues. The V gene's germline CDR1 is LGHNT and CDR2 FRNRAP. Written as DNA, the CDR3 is TGTGCTAGTGGTTTGACTAAAGGAGGGAATCAGCCCCAGCATTTT. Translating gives CASGLTKGGNQPQHF.

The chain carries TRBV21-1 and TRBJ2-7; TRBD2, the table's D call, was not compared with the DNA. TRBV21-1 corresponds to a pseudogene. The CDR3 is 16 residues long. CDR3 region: CASSKKLAGESYEQYF. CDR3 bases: TGTGCCAGCAGCAAGAAACTAGCGGGAGAATCCTACGAGCAGTACTTC.

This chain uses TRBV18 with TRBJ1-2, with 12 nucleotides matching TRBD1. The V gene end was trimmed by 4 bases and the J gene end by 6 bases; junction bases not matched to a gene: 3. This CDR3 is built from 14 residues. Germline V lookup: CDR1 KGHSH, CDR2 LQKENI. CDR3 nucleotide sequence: TGTGCCAGCTCACTGGGACAGGGGGCGAATGGCTACACCTTC. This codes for CASSLGQGANGYTF.

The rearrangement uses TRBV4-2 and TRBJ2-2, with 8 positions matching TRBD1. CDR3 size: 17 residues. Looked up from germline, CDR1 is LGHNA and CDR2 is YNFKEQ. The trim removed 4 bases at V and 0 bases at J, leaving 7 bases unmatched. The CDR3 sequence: CASSREPDRANTGELFF. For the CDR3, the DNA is TGTGCCAGCAGCCGAGAACCGGACAGGGCGAACACCGGGGAGCTGTTTTTT.

The CDR3 DNA reads TGTGCCAGCAGTTACCGTCCTTGGAGCGGGGGGGCCAGAGAGCAGTTCTTC. It encodes CASSYRPWSGGAREQFF. The chain links TRBV6-7 to TRBJ2-1, with TRBD2 identical over 10 bases. TRBV6-7 is an ORF; its function is uncertain. V trimming: 2 bases; J trimming: 10 bases; junction bases outside the gene matches: 14. This CDR3 contains 17 residues.

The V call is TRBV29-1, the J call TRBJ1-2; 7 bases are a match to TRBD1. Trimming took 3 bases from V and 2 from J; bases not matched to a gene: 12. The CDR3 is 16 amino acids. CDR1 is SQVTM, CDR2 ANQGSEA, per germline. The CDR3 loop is CSVDPQDRQYNYGYTF. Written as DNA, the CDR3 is TGCAGCGTTGACCCACAGGACAGGCAATACAACTATGGCTACACCTTC.

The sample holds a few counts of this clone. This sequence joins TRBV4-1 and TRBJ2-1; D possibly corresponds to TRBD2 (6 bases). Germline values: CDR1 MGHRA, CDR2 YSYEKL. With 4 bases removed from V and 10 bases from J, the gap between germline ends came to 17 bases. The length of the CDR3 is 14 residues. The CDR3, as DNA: TGCGCCAGCAGCCCAAGTTCGGGGGAAAGGGAGCAGTTCTTC. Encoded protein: CASSPSSGEREQFF.

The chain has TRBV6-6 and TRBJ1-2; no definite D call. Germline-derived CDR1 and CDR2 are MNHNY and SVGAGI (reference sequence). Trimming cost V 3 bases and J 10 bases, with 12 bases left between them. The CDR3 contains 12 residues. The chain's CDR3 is CASSYSQAVYTF. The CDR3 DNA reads TGTGCCAGCAGTTATTCGCAAGCTGTCTACACCTTC.

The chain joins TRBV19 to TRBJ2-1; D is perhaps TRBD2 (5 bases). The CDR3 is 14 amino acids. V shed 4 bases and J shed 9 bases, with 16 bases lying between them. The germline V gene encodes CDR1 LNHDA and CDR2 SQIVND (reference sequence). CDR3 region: CASSTSSRNAEQFF. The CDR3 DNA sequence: TGTGCCAGTAGTACTAGCTCCCGTAATGCTGAGCAGTTCTTC. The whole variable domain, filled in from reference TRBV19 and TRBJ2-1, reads DGGITQSPKYLFRKEGQNVTLSCEQNLNHDAMYWYRQDPGQGLRLIYYSQIVNDFQKGDIAEGYSVSREKKESFPLTVTSAQKNPTAFYLCASSTSSRNAEQFFGPGTRLTVL.

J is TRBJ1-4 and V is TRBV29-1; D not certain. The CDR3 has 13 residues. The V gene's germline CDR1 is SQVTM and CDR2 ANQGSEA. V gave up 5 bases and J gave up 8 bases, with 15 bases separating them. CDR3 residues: CSVLSETPEKLFF. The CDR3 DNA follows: TGCAGCGTTCTTTCCGAGACACCAGAAAAACTGTTTTTT.

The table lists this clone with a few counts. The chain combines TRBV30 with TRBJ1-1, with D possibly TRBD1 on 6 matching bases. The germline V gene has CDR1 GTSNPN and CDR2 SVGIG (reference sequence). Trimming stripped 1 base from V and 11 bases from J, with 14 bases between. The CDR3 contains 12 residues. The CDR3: CAWSGHRVEAFF. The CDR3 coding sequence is TGTGCCTGGAGTGGGCACAGGGTAGAGGCTTTCTTT.

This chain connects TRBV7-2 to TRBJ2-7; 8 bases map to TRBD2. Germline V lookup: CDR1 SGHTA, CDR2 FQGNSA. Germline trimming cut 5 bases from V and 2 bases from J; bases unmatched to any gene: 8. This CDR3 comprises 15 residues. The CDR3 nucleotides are TGTGCCAGCAGCCCCGGGGGGGGAGTTGCCTACGAGCAGTACTTC. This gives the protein CASSPGGGVAYEQYF.

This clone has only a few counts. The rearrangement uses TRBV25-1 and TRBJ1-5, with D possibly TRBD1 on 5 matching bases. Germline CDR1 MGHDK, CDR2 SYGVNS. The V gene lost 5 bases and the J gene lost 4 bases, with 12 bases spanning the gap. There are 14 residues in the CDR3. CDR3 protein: CASSSGLTNQPQHF. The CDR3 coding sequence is TGTGCCAGCAGTTCGGGACTGACGAATCAGCCCCAGCATTTT.

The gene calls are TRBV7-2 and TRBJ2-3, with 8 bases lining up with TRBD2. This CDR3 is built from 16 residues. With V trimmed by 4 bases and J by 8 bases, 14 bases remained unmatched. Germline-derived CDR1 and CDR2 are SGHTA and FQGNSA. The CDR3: CASSSNVASGQGTQYF. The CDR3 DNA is TGTGCCAGCAGCTCAAACGTGGCTAGCGGGCAAGGTACGCAGTATTTT. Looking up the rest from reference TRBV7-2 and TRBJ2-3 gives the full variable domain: GAGVSQSPSNKVTEKGKDVELRCDPISGHTALYWYRQSLGQGLEFLIYFQGNSAPDKSGLPSDRFSAERTGGSVSTLTIQRTQQEDSAVYLCASSSNVASGQGTQYFGPGTRLTVL.

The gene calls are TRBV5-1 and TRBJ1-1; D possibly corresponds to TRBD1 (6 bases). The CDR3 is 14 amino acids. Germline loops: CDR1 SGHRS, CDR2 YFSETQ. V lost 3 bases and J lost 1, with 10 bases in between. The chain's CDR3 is CASSWGHGNTEAFF. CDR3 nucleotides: TGCGCCAGCAGCTGGGGACATGGGAACACTGAAGCTTTCTTT.